This T cell receptor beta chain was retrieved from a study of technical replicates of blood from four donors. Generated by immunoSEQ multiplex PCR, the TCRdb table keeps only in-frame clones and is missing some. There are about 79,000 clones in the sample; 85% to 95% occur only once, and about 0.24% lies in the top ten. Germline V lookup: CDR1 SQVTM, CDR2 ANQGSEA. This CDR3 contains 13 residues. Trimming cost V 7 bases and J 1 base, with 13 bases left between them. This sequence joins TRBV29-1 and TRBJ1-1; the D gene is possibly TRBD1 (6 bases). The receptor comes from a human donor in good health. The specimen was T cells isolated from PBMCs. The CDR3 sequence: CSATGFSNTEAFF. The CDR3 bases are TGCAGCGCAACAGGGTTTTCGAACACTGAAGCTTTCTTT. Full variable domain (remainder filled in from reference TRBV29-1 and TRBJ1-1): SAVISQKPSRDICQRGTSLTIQCQVDSQVTMMFWYRQQPGQSLTLIATANQGSEATYESGFVIDKFPISRPNLTFSTLTVSNMSPEDSSIYLCSATGFSNTEAFFGQGTRLTVV.